The 16 T cell receptor beta chains listed next were all sequenced from one sample in a study of regulatory T cells in long-lasting Graves disease (dated by TCRdb to the early 2020s). Explained via the paper, the time point label denotes: newly diagnosed GD, antithyroid drugs for less than 3 months. RNA was extracted from PBMCs in TRIzol for both TCR sequencing and RNA sequencing. The method was multiplex PCR. Sequencing used an Illumina HiSeq 4000. To build TCR beta libraries, CDR3 regions were amplified by Arm-PCR using iRepertoire HTBI primers. The raw public reads went through TCRdb reprocessing: fastp at Q25, MiXCR clone calling, in-frame beta chains kept. Here each entry gathers all rows of one CDR3 protein and keeps the most common genes and DNA. The table for this sample lists hundreds of thousands of distinct CDR3 sequences; 16% of them were counted only once. Of the sample, about 32% falls within the top ten clones.

These sequences were also reported in another study, on T cells in Graves' hyperthyroidism and ophthalmopathy.

The input for sequencing was peripheral blood mononuclear cells (PBMCs), taken at new diagnosis, from a patient treated with antithyroid drugs. Receptor source: a man aged 40-49 years with Graves disease. Donor details come from another sample of the same person, matched by shared clones.

This chain connects TRBV6-5 to TRBJ2-3; no firm D call. Trimming removed 2 bases from V and 7 bases from J, with 16 bases in between. The CDR3 length is 15 residues. Germline CDR1 reads MNHEY; CDR2 reads SVGAGI. The CDR3 DNA follows: TGTGCCAGCAGTTACGATTCCGGGCTTGCAAATACGCAGTATTTT. Translation gives CASSYDSGLANTQYF.

The chain carries TRBV12-3 or TRBV12-4 and TRBJ1-2; 7 positions match TRBD1. CDR3 length equals 16 residues. The V gene end was trimmed by 2 bases and the J gene end by 5 bases; junction bases not matched to a gene: 11. CDR3 DNA sequence: TGTGCCAGCAGTTTAACCTACAGGGGAAGAAGGTATGGCTACACCTTC. Translated: CASSLTYRGRRYGYTF.

This clonotype was seen repeatedly, ten times or more. CDR3 sequence: CASSQARGTANEKLFF. In DNA, the CDR3 is TGCGCCAGCAGCCAAGCGAGGGGTACAGCTAATGAAAAACTGTTTTTT. This chain links TRBV4-1 with TRBJ1-4, with D possibly matching TRBD1 (5 bases). V was cut by 1 base and J by 3 bases, with 12 bases left in between. The CDR3 loop spans 16 amino acids. CDR1 and CDR2 from the germline V gene are MGHRA and YSYEKL.

V usage is TRBV30 and J usage is TRBJ1-2; a weak D match, TRBD1 (6 bases). The CDR3 is made up of 15 amino acids. Germline CDR1 reads GTSNPN; CDR2 reads SVGIG (reference sequence). The V end was cut by 3 bases, the J end by 4 bases, with 18 bases between. The CDR3 loop is CAWRVPGDWGYGYTF. CDR3 nucleotide sequence: TGTGCCTGGAGAGTCCCAGGGGATTGGGGCTATGGCTACACCTTC. Based on the CDR3 plus reference TRBV30 and TRBJ1-2, the full variable domain is SQTIHQWPATLVQPVGSPLSLECTVEGTSNPNLYWYRQAAGRGLQLLFYSVGIGQISSEVPQNLSASRPQDRQFILSSKKLLLSDSGFYLCAWRVPGDWGYGYTFGSGTRLTVV.

This sequence joins TRBV2 and TRBJ2-3; either TRBD1 or TRBD2 may supply D (6 bases each). The ends were cut back, 3 bases at V and 2 bases at J, with 9 bases in the middle. The CDR3 has 14 amino acids. The V gene's germline CDR1 is SNHLY and CDR2 FYNNEI. CDR3 nucleotide sequence: TGTGCCAGCAGTGACAGGGGACTCACAGATACGCAGTATTTT. This encodes CASSDRGLTDTQYF.

The V and J genes are TRBV24-1 and TRBJ2-3; 10 positions agree with TRBD1. Trimming took 7 bases from V and 5 from J; bases not matched to a gene: 5. Germline V gives CDR1 KGHDR, CDR2 SFDVKD. This CDR3 has 14 residues. This CDR3 is CATRGTGEGDTQYF. The CDR3 DNA is TGTGCCACCAGGGGGACAGGGGAAGGAGATACGCAGTATTTT.

Many counts were recorded for this clonotype. V gene TRBV9 combines with J gene TRBJ2-7; the D gene is possibly TRBD1 (6 bases). In germline, CDR1 is SGDLS, CDR2 YYNGEE. V lost 0 bases and J 5 bases, leaving 9 bases between the germline ends. The CDR3 contains 13 residues. The CDR3 bases are TGTGCCAGCAGCGTAGCAGGGGCCGACGAGCAGTACTTC. Amino acids: CASSVAGADEQYF. Full variable domain (rest looked up from reference TRBV9 and TRBJ2-7): DSGVTQTPKHLITATGQRVTLRCSPRSGDLSVYWYQQSLDQGLQFLIQYYNGEERAKGNILERFSAQQFPDLHSELNLSSLELGDSALYFCASSVAGADEQYFGPGTRLTVT.

This clonotype was seen ten or more times. The genes are TRBV7-2 and TRBJ2-3; TRBD2 aligns across 9 bases. Germline V gives CDR1 SGHTA, CDR2 FQGNSA. After removal of 2 bases from V and 7 bases from J, the junction contained 7 bases not matched to a gene. The CDR3 consists of 15 residues. CDR3 region: CASSLIGLASYTQYF. CDR3 nucleotide sequence: TGTGCCAGCAGCTTAATCGGACTAGCGTCATATACGCAGTATTTT.

This clonotype came up many times. Its ends do not fully match the called genes, so a read error is possible. V gene TRBV28 combines with J gene TRBJ1-2; possible D gene TRBD1, 5 bases. Germline CDR1 and CDR2: MDHEN and SYDVKM. This CDR3 contains 15 residues. The CDR3 DNA is TGTGCCAGCAGTTTGTTGGGACCGAGCTCCTATCGCTACACCTTC. Protein product: CASSLLGPSSYRYTF.

This clonotype has just a few counts. V and J are TRBV6-1 and TRBJ1-1; no reliable D call. Trimming took 6 bases from V and 5 from J, leaving 16 bases between them. This CDR3 region has 14 residues. Germline V gene data show CDR1 as MNHNS and CDR2 as SASEGT. This CDR3 is CASRRASVGTEAFF. As DNA, the CDR3 is TGTGCCAGCAGGAGGGCCTCGGTCGGGACTGAAGCTTTCTTT.

This clonotype was seen at least ten times. The chain has TRBV20-1 and TRBJ2-7, with D hard to call. The V gene lost 0 bases and the J gene lost 2 bases, with 14 bases spanning the gap. Per the germline V gene, CDR1 is DFQATT and CDR2 is SNEGSKA (reference sequence). The CDR3 loop spans 15 amino acids. The CDR3 DNA reads TGCAGTGCTAGAGAACGCACGCGAGGCGCCTACGAGCAGTACTTC. Encoded protein: CSARERTRGAYEQYF.

This clonotype has only a few counts. The J gene is TRBJ2-1, the V gene TRBV28; D is unclear. This CDR3 is built from 14 residues. Germline CDR1 reads MDHEN; CDR2 reads SYDVKM. V lost 7 bases and J lost 0, with 10 bases in between. DNA for the CDR3: TGTGCCAGCACCCCACCGGGCTCCTACAATGAGCAGTTCTTC. It encodes CASTPPGSYNEQFF.

This clonotype was recorded at least ten times. The chain has TRBV20-1 and TRBJ2-7; weak D call: TRBD1 (7 bases). The CDR3 is 15 amino acids. The germline V gene has CDR1 DFQATT and CDR2 SNEGSKA (reference sequence). Trimming took off 0 bases at V and 2 bases at J, with 14 bases between the two ends. CDR3 nucleotides: TGCAGTGCTAGAGAGAGGAGGGGGCCGCCCTACGAGCAGTACTTC. Amino acids: CSARERRGPPYEQYF.

Many counts were recorded for this clonotype. The V call is TRBV5-8, the J call TRBJ1-2, with D possibly being TRBD1 (5 bases). Germline-derived CDR1 and CDR2 are SGHTS and YDEGEE. Deletions cut 0 bases from V and 5 bases from J, with 11 bases between. The CDR3 is 14 amino acids. This CDR3 is CASSLVRTRYGYTF. In DNA, the CDR3 is TGTGCCAGCAGCTTGGTTAGGACAAGATATGGCTACACCTTC.

V gene TRBV9 combines with J gene TRBJ1-1; D remains unclear. The CDR3 loop spans 15 amino acids. Trimming removed 0 bases at V and 8 bases at J, with 17 bases between. The germline V gene encodes CDR1 SGDLS and CDR2 YYNGEE. As DNA, the CDR3 is TGTGCCAGCAGCGTAGCTGGCCGTTCGGAGCCCGAAGCTTTCTTT. Encoded protein: CASSVAGRSEPEAFF.

This chain joins TRBV6-1 and TRBJ2-1; 9 nucleotides agree with TRBD2. CDR3 size: 14 residues. The junction had 7 bases not matched to a gene; V was cut back by 5 bases and J by 8 bases. Germline assignment: CDR1 MNHNS and CDR2 SASEGT. CDR3: CASSPLTSGDEQFF. For the CDR3, the DNA is TGTGCCAGCAGTCCTCTGACTAGCGGCGATGAGCAGTTCTTC.